This paragraph covers one T cell receptor (beta chain) sequence. This CDR3 spans 16 amino acids. The V gene end was trimmed by 4 bases and the J gene end by 6 bases; junction bases not matched to a gene: 10. Germline V gives CDR1 SQVTM, CDR2 ANQGSEA. This record belongs to a study of blood T cell repertoires in COVID-19. Profiling relied on immunoSEQ multiplex PCR, and the TCRdb table lists in-frame clones only, not all of them. The sample holds around 260,000 clones, roughly four fifths seen once. This chain links TRBV29-1 with TRBJ2-1; 12 bases are a match to TRBD2. The source is a woman between 45 and 65 years old who had recovered from COVID-19. The sample was peripheral blood. The chain's CDR3 is CSVAGLAGISPNEQFF. CDR3 bases: TGCAGCGTTGCTGGACTAGCGGGGATCTCCCCCAATGAGCAGTTCTTC.